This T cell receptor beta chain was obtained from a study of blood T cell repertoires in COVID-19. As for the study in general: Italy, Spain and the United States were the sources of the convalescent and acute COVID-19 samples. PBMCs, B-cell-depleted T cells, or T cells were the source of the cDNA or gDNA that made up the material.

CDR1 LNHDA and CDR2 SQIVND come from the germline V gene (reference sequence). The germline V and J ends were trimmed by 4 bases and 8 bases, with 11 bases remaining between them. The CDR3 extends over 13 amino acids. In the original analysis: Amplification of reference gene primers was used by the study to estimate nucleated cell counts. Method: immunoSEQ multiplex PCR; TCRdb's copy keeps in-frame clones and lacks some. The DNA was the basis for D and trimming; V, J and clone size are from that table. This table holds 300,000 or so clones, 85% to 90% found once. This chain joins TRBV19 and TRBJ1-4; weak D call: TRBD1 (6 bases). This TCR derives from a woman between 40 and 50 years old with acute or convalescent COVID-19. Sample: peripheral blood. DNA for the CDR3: TGTGCCAGTAGTAAACAGGGAGAAGAAAAACTGTTTTTT. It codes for CASSKQGEEKLFF.